This TCR beta chain emerged from a study of blood T cell repertoires in COVID-19. Method: immunoSEQ multiplex PCR; TCRdb's copy keeps in-frame clones and lacks some. The table shows roughly 53,000 clones, with around 85% occurring only once. This clone has a single count. The sample taken for sequencing was peripheral blood. The sequence was collected from a human donor in a cohort sampled during active COVID-19.

CDR3 amino acids: CASSGQGADEKLFF. The CDR3 nucleotides read TGTGCCAGTTCCGGACAGGGGGCGGATGAAAAACTGTTTTTT. The V call is TRBV18, the J call TRBJ1-4; TRBD1 aligns across 11 bases. Per the germline V gene, CDR1 is KGHSH and CDR2 is LQKENI. V was clipped by 9 bases and J by 6 bases; unmatched bases: 6. The CDR3 extends over 14 amino acids. Full variable domain (rest looked up from reference TRBV18 and TRBJ1-4): NAGVMQNPRHLVRRRGQEARLRCSPMKGHSHVYWYRQLPEEGLKFMVYLQKENIIDESGMPKERFSAEFPKEGPSILRIQQVVRGDSAAYFCASSGQGADEKLFFGSGTQLSVL.